A single sample gave rise to the 23 T cell receptor beta chains below, sequenced in a study of T cells in Graves' hyperthyroidism and ophthalmopathy. RNA transcripts yielded amplified TCR beta CDR3 regions. The HTBI primer set served for first-round RT-PCR of the TCR CDR3. TCRdb re-called the multiplex PCR reads through MiXCR, storing one row per CDR3 protein. The repertoire has roughly 300,000 distinct CDR3 sequences, roughly 14% of them found once; the top ten carry roughly 25%. The sample comprised blood. These receptors all come from a woman in her 30s with Graves' hyperthyroidism.

The V call is TRBV29-1, the J call TRBJ1-4; D is uncertain. This CDR3 region has 12 residues. CDR1 is SQVTM and CDR2 is ANQGSEA in the germline V gene. Between the trimmed V and J ends, which lost 6 bases and 5 bases, there was a span of 10 bases. The CDR3 loop reads CSVSMRNEKLFF. The CDR3 nucleotides read TGCAGCGTCTCGATGAGAAATGAAAAACTGTTTTTT.

The chain uses TRBV10-1 and TRBJ2-7, with TRBD1 as a possible D gene (6 bases). CDR3 length: 15 residues. Trimming took off 10 bases at V and 4 bases at J, with 23 bases between the two ends. Looked up from germline, CDR1 is WNHNN and CDR2 is SYGVQD (reference sequence). The CDR3 protein is CATPTPGQVTYEQYF. The DNA for the CDR3 is TGCGCCACCCCGACCCCGGGACAAGTCACGTACGAGCAGTACTTC.

The chain carries TRBV12-3 or TRBV12-4 and TRBJ2-6, with 10 nucleotides matching TRBD1. V trimming: 4 bases; J trimming: 2 bases; junction bases outside the gene matches: 8. The CDR3 is 18 residues long. CDR3 sequence (DNA): TGTGCCAGCAGTTCCCCTAGGGACAGGGGCCCTGGGGCCAACGTCCTGACTTTC. It codes for CASSSPRDRGPGANVLTF.

This clonotype was detected ten times or more. The chain links TRBV3-1 to TRBJ2-5; the D is unclear. Germline lookup yields CDR1 LGHDT and CDR2 YNNKEL (reference sequence). The V and J ends lost 0 bases and 4 bases respectively, with 9 bases between them. The CDR3 consists of 14 residues. CDR3 sequence reads: CASSQDVSRETQYF. The CDR3 nucleotides read TGTGCCAGCAGCCAAGATGTTAGCCGAGAGACCCAGTACTTC.

The chain carries TRBV7-9 and TRBJ2-7; D is possibly TRBD1 (6 bases). With 5 bases removed from V and 6 bases from J, the gap between germline ends came to 11 bases. Germline V gene lookup returns CDR1 SEHNR and CDR2 FQNEAQ (reference sequence). This CDR3 has 12 amino acids. CDR3 loop: CASSTGTPEQYF. CDR3 bases: TGTGCCAGCAGCACAGGGACACCCGAGCAGTACTTC. Full variable domain (rest looked up from reference TRBV7-9 and TRBJ2-7): DTGVSQNPRHKITKRGQNVTFRCDPISEHNRLYWYRQTLGQGPEFLTYFQNEAQLEKSRLLSDRFSAERPKGSFSTLEIQRTEQGDSAMYLCASSTGTPEQYFGPGTRLTVT.

With respect to this clonotype: Germline and junction disagree at one end, which may indicate a read error. The genes are TRBV9 and TRBJ2-2, with 9 bases that match TRBD1. CDR1 and CDR2 (germline): SGDLS, YYNGEE. The CDR3 length is 14 residues. The CDR3 DNA follows: TGTGCCAGCAGCGTAGGTTTCCGGACAGGGGTGCTGTTTTTT. Translating gives CASSVGFRTGVLFF.

This clonotype has at least ten counts. J is TRBJ1-2 and V is TRBV11-2, with D hard to call. V was shortened by 0 bases and J by 1 base, with 9 bases between the two germline ends. CDR3 length: 15 amino acids. Germline CDR1 reads SGHAT; CDR2 reads FQNNGV. The CDR3 spells CASSLDWADNYGYTF. The CDR3 DNA sequence: TGTGCCAGCAGCTTAGATTGGGCAGATAACTATGGCTACACCTTC. The full variable domain, with the rest looked up from reference TRBV11-2 and TRBJ1-2, is EAGVAQSPRYKIIEKRQSVAFWCNPISGHATLYWYQQILGQGPKLLIQFQNNGVVDDSQLPKDRFSAERLKGVDSTLKIQPAKLEDSAVYLCASSLDWADNYGYTFGSGTRLTVV.

This clonotype was counted a few times. The chain couples TRBV25-1 to TRBJ2-7; possibly TRBD1 or TRBD2 for D (8 bases each). The germline V gene has CDR1 MGHDK and CDR2 SYGVNS. Between the trimmed V and J ends, which lost 3 bases and 2 bases, there was a span of 20 bases. The CDR3 covers 17 residues. The DNA of the CDR3 is TGTGCCAGCAGTGATCAGGGGGCGCCGACTAGCGCCTACGAGCAGTACTTC. Amino acids: CASSDQGAPTSAYEQYF.

This clonotype was seen many times. The chain is built from TRBV6-2 or TRBV6-3 and TRBJ1-1, with a possible D match to TRBD1 (5 bases). The germline V gene encodes CDR1 MNHEY and CDR2 SVGEGT. The CDR3 covers 12 residues. Between the trimmed V and J ends, which lost 2 bases and 7 bases, there was a span of 8 bases. CDR3 sequence (DNA): TGTGCCAGCAGTTACGGGGCCATTGAAGCTTTCTTT. It codes for CASSYGAIEAFF.

The chain is built from TRBV20-1 and TRBJ2-1; 10 nucleotides line up with TRBD2. The junction had 17 bases not matched to a gene; V was cut back by 6 bases and J by 9 bases. CDR3 length: 16 residues. Germline CDR1 is DFQATT and CDR2 is SNEGSKA (reference sequence). CDR3 in DNA: TGCAGTGCGACCCTGTATTCTAGCGGGAGTATAGGTGAGCAGTTCTTC. It encodes CSATLYSSGSIGEQFF.

The chain couples TRBV5-5 to TRBJ1-5; D gene ambiguous. Germline V gives CDR1 SGHKS, CDR2 YYEKEE (reference sequence). The CDR3 consists of 17 residues. Trimming took off 1 base at V and 0 bases at J, with 14 bases between the two ends. The CDR3: CASSLIGGMYSNQPQHF. DNA of the CDR3: TGTGCCAGCAGCTTGATTGGCGGGATGTATAGCAATCAGCCCCAGCATTTT.

This clonotype was found a few times. The chain has TRBV20-1 and TRBJ2-7; tentative D call: TRBD1 (5 bases). V lost 4 bases, J lost 3 bases, and 31 bases lay in between. The germline V gene has CDR1 DFQATT and CDR2 SNEGSKA (reference sequence). The CDR3 is 19 residues long. The CDR3 sequence is CSAKLYLLASRGYDYEQYF. CDR3 sequence (DNA): TGCAGTGCTAAATTGTATCTATTGGCTTCTAGGGGTTACGACTACGAGCAGTACTTC.

This clonotype was observed at least ten times. J is TRBJ1-1 and V is TRBV28; D is unclear. The CDR3 contains 14 residues. Germline V gene sequence: CDR1 MDHEN, CDR2 SYDVKM. The V gene lost 3 bases and the J gene lost 2 bases, with 10 bases spanning the gap. The CDR3 region is CASSLRTGNTEAFF. As DNA, the CDR3 is TGTGCCAGCAGTTTGAGGACGGGAAACACTGAAGCTTTCTTT.

The CDR3 coding sequence is TGCAGTGCTAGAGAAGGGCGGGACACTTACAATGAGCAGTTCTTC. Amino acids: CSAREGRDTYNEQFF. The chain uses TRBV20-1 and TRBJ2-1; D possibly matches TRBD1 or TRBD2 (6 bases each). This CDR3 is 15 amino acids long. Trimming pared 0 bases from V and 4 bases from J, leaving 13 bases between. The germline V gene has CDR1 DFQATT and CDR2 SNEGSKA (reference sequence).

This clonotype appeared many times. The chain uses TRBV6-6 and TRBJ2-5; maybe TRBD2 (6 bases). The CDR3 totals 15 residues. Trimming left V 2 bases short and J 5 bases short, with 15 bases between. The V gene's germline CDR1 is MNHNY and CDR2 SVGAGI (reference sequence). CDR3 DNA sequence: TGTGCCAGCAGTTACGTGGCGGGCGGGGCGGAGACCCAGTACTTC. Translating it yields CASSYVAGGAETQYF.

CDR3 in DNA: TGCAGTGCTAGCGTGGACAGCGGAAACACCATATATTTT. Protein sequence: CSASVDSGNTIYF. The chain employs TRBV20-1 and TRBJ1-3; a possible D gene is TRBD1 (6 bases). The CDR3 loop spans 13 amino acids. Per germline, CDR1 DFQATT and CDR2 SNEGSKA (reference sequence). V was trimmed by 3 bases and J by 4 bases, leaving 10 bases between them.

Ten or more counts support this clonotype. This chain uses TRBV28 with TRBJ2-7, with 9 positions matching TRBD1. Trimming removed 4 bases from V and 7 bases from J; junction bases left unmatched: 20. Per germline, CDR1 MDHEN and CDR2 SYDVKM. CDR3 length: 18 residues. CDR3 sequence: CASSSNPFRDRVLWEQYF. In DNA, the CDR3 is TGTGCCAGCAGTTCCAACCCATTCCGGGACAGGGTCCTCTGGGAGCAGTACTTC.

The rearrangement links TRBV30 to TRBJ2-4; the match to TRBD2 covers 9 bases. The germline gives CDR1 GTSNPN, CDR2 SVGIG (reference sequence). This CDR3 comprises 14 residues. J was trimmed by 8 bases and V by 5 bases; bases with no gene match: 10. DNA of the CDR3: TGTGCCTGGGTTAAGGGGGCGGGAGGGGACATTCAGTACTTC. Translated: CAWVKGAGGDIQYF. Full variable domain (remainder filled in from reference TRBV30 and TRBJ2-4): SQTIHQWPATLVQPVGSPLSLECTVEGTSNPNLYWYRQAAGRGLQLLFYSVGIGQISSEVPQNLSASRPQDRQFILSSKKLLLSDSGFYLCAWVKGAGGDIQYFGAGTRLSVL.

The chain combines TRBV30 with TRBJ1-1, with no clear D. V dropped 4 bases and J dropped 4 bases, with 7 bases sitting between them. The CDR3 is 11 amino acids. Germline CDR1 GTSNPN, CDR2 SVGIG (reference sequence). CDR3: CAWTKTTEAFF. CDR3 DNA: TGTGCCTGGACCAAAACCACTGAAGCTTTCTTT.

This clonotype showed up many times. The rearrangement joins TRBV6-1 to TRBJ2-3; perhaps TRBD2 as D (5 bases). CDR1 MNHNS and CDR2 SASEGT come from the germline V gene. With 6 bases removed from V and 6 bases from J, the gap between germline ends came to 22 bases. The CDR3 has 16 amino acids. CDR3 sequence reads: CASRDSAAGLRDTQYF. CDR3 nucleotides: TGTGCCAGCAGGGATAGTGCGGCGGGCCTGAGGGATACGCAGTATTTT.

This clonotype was detected many times. This chain uses TRBV11-2 with TRBJ2-5, with D perhaps matching TRBD1 or TRBD2 (5 bases each). The CDR3 runs to 13 residues. Germline-derived CDR1 and CDR2 are SGHAT and FQNNGV. V lost 4 bases and J lost 5, with 11 bases in between. The CDR3 is CASSSEWGETQYF. CDR3 nucleotides: TGTGCCAGCAGCTCAGAATGGGGGGAGACCCAGTACTTC. The complete variable domain, with remaining parts taken from reference TRBV11-2 and TRBJ2-5, reads EAGVAQSPRYKIIEKRQSVAFWCNPISGHATLYWYQQILGQGPKLLIQFQNNGVVDDSQLPKDRFSAERLKGVDSTLKIQPAKLEDSAVYLCASSSEWGETQYFGPGTRLLVL.

This clonotype has more than one count but fewer than ten. The chain employs TRBV19 and TRBJ1-1, with D maybe TRBD1 (5 bases). Germline V CDR1 and CDR2: LNHDA, SQIVND (reference sequence). The CDR3 sequence is 14 residues long. Trimming removed 5 bases at V and 0 bases at J, with 10 bases between. This CDR3 reads CASSSGFMNTEAFF. The CDR3 DNA sequence: TGTGCCAGTAGTTCAGGGTTCATGAACACTGAAGCTTTCTTT.

The V gene is TRBV6-1, the J gene TRBJ1-3; unclear D gene. Deletions cut 6 bases from V and 0 bases from J, with 9 bases between. The germline V gene encodes CDR1 MNHNS and CDR2 SASEGT. The CDR3 consists of 14 residues. This CDR3 reads CASRPLISGNTIYF. As DNA, the CDR3 is TGTGCCAGCAGGCCCCTGATCTCTGGAAACACCATATATTTT.